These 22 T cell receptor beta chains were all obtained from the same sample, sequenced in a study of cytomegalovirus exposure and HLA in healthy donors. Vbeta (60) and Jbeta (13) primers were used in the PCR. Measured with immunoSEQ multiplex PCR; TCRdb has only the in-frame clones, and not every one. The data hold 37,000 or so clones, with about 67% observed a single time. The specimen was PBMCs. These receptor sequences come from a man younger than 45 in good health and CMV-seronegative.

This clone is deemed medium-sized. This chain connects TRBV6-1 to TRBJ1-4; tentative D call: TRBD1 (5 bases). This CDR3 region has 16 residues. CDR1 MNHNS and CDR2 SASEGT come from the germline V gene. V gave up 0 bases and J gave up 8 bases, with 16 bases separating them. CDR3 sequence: CASSEARGGMNEKLFF. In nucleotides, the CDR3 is TGTGCCAGCAGTGAAGCAAGGGGAGGGATGAACGAAAAACTGTTTTTT.

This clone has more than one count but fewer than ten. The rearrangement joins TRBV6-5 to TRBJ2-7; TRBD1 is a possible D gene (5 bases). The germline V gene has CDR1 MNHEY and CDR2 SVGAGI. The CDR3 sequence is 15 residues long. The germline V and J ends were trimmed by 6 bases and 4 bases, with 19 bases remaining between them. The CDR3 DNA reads TGTGCCAGCAGCCACGATCGACAGTCGTCTTACGAGCAGTACTTC. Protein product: CASSHDRQSSYEQYF.

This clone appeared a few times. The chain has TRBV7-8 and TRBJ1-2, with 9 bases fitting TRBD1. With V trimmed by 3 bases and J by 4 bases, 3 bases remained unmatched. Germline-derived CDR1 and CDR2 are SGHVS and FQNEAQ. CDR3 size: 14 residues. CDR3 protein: CASSFGQGSYGYTF. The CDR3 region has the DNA TGTGCCAGCAGCTTTGGACAGGGGTCCTATGGCTACACCTTC. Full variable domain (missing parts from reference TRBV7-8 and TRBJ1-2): GAGVSQSPRYKVAKRGQDVALRCDPISGHVSLFWYQQALGQGPEFLTYFQNEAQLDKSGLPSDRFFAERPEGSVSTLKIQRTQQEDSAVYLCASSFGQGSYGYTFGSGTRLTVV.

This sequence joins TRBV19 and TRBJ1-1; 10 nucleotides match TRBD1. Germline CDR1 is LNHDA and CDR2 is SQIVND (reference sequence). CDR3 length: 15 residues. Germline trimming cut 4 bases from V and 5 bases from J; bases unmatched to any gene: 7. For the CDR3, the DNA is TGTGCCAGTAGTAGGGGGACAGGGGTTAGTACTGAAGCTTTCTTT. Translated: CASSRGTGVSTEAFF.

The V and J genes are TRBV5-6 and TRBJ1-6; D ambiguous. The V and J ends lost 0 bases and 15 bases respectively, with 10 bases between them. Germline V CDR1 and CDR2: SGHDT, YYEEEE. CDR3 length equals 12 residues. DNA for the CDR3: TGTGCCAGCAGCTTGGAGGGCGAGGGCCTCCACTTT. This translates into CASSLEGEGLHF.

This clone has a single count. CDR3: CASSLGLAGVCEQFF. DNA of the CDR3: TGTGCCAGCAGCCTGGGACTAGCGGGAGTTTGTGAGCAGTTCTTC. The chain joins TRBV9 to TRBJ2-1; TRBD2 aligns across 14 bases. The germline V gene has CDR1 SGDLS and CDR2 YYNGEE. Trimming cost V 4 bases and J 9 bases; bases outside gene matches: 6. This CDR3 region has 15 residues.

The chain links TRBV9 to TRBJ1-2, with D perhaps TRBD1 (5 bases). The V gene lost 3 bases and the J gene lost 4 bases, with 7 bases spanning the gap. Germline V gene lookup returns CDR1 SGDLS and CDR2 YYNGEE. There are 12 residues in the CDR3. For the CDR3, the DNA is TGTGCCAGCAGCGAGGGACTCTATGGCTACACCTTC. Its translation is CASSEGLYGYTF. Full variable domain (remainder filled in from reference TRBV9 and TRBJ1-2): DSGVTQTPKHLITATGQRVTLRCSPRSGDLSVYWYQQSLDQGLQFLIQYYNGEERAKGNILERFSAQQFPDLHSELNLSSLELGDSALYFCASSEGLYGYTFGSGTRLTVV.

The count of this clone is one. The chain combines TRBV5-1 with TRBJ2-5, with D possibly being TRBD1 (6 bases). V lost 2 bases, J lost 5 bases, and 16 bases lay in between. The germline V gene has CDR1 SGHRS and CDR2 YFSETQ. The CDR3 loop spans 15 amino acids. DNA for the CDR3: TGCGCCAGCAGCTTCGGAGACAGGATCGGGGAGACCCAGTACTTC. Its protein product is CASSFGDRIGETQYF.

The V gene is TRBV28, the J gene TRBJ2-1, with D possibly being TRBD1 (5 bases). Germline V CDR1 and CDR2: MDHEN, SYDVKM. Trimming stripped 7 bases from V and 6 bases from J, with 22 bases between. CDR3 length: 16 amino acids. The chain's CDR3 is CASTQGSAFVGNEQFF. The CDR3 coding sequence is TGTGCCAGCACCCAGGGTTCTGCTTTTGTCGGCAATGAGCAGTTCTTC.

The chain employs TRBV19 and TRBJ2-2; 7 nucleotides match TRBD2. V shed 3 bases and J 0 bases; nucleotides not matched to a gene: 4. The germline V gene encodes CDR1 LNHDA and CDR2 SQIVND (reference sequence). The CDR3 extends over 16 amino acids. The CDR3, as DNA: TGTGCCAGTAGTATCTACGGGGGGACGAACACCGGGGAGCTGTTTTTT. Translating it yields CASSIYGGTNTGELFF. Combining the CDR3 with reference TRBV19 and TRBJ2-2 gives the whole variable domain DGGITQSPKYLFRKEGQNVTLSCEQNLNHDAMYWYRQDPGQGLRLIYYSQIVNDFQKGDIAEGYSVSREKKESFPLTVTSAQKNPTAFYLCASSIYGGTNTGELFFGEGSRLTVL.

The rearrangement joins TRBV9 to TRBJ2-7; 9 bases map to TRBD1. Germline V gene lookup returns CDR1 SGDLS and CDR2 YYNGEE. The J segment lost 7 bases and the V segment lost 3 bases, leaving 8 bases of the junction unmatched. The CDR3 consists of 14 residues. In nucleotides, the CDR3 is TGTGCCAGCAGCGCCCGGACAGGGGTAGAGGAGCAGTACTTC. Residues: CASSARTGVEEQYF.

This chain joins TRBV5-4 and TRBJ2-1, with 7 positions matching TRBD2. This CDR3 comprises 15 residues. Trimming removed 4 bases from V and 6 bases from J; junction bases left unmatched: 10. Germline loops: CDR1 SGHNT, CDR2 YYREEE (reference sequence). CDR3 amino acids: CASSPGLQAANEQFF. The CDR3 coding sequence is TGTGCCAGCAGCCCGGGACTACAAGCGGCCAATGAGCAGTTCTTC. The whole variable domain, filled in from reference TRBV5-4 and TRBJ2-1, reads ETGVTQSPTHLIKTRGQQVTLRCSSQSGHNTVSWYQQALGQGPQFIFQYYREEENGRGNFPPRFSGLQFPNYSSELNVNALELDDSALYLCASSPGLQAANEQFFGPGTRLTVL.

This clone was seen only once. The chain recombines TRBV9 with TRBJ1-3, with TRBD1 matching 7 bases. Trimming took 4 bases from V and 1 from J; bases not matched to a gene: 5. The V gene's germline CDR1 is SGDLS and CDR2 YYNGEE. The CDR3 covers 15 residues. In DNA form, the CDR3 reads TGTGCCAGCAGCCCGGAGGGGGCATCTGGAAACACCATATATTTT. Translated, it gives CASSPEGASGNTIYF. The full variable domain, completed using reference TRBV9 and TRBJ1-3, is DSGVTQTPKHLITATGQRVTLRCSPRSGDLSVYWYQQSLDQGLQFLIQYYNGEERAKGNILERFSAQQFPDLHSELNLSSLELGDSALYFCASSPEGASGNTIYFGEGSWLTVV.

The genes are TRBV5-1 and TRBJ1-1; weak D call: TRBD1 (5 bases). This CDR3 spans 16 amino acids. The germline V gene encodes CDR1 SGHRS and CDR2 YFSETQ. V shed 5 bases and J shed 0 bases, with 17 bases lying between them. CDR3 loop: CASSQPLGLMNTEAFF. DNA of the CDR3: TGCGCCAGCAGTCAGCCACTGGGGCTCATGAACACTGAAGCTTTCTTT.

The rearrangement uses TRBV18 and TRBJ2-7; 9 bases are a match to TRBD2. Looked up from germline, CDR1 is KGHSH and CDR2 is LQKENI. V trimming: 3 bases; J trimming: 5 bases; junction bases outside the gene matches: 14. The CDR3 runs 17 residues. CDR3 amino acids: CASSPPTGGGGAHEQYF. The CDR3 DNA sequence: TGTGCCAGCTCACCCCCGACAGGAGGCGGGGGGGCCCACGAGCAGTACTTC. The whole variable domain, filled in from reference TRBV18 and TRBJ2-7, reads NAGVMQNPRHLVRRRGQEARLRCSPMKGHSHVYWYRQLPEEGLKFMVYLQKENIIDESGMPKERFSAEFPKEGPSILRIQQVVRGDSAAYFCASSPPTGGGGAHEQYFGPGTRLTVT.

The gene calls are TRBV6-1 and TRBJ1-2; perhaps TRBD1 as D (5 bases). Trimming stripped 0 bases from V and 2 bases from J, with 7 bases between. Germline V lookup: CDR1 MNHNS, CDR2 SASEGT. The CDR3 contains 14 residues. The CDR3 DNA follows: TGTGCCAGCAGTGAAGCCGCAGGGAACTATGGCTACACCTTC. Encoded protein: CASSEAAGNYGYTF.

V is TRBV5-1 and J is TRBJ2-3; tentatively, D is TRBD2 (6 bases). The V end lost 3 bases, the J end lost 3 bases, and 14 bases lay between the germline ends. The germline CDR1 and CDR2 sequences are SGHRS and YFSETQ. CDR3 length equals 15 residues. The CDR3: CASSSGDSQTDTQYF. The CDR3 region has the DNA TGCGCCAGCAGCTCGGGGGATAGCCAGACAGATACGCAGTATTTT.

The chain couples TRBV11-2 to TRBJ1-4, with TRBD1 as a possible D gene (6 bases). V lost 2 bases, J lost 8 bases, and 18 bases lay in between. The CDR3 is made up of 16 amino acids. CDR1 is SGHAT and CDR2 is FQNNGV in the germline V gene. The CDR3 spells CASSLLGGTVGEKLFF. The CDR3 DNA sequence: TGTGCCAGCAGCTTATTAGGGGGTACAGTCGGAGAAAAACTGTTTTTT.

The DNA of the CDR3 is TGTGCCAGCAGCTTAATAGCGGGAGGTTACGGGGAGCTGTTTTTT. It is translated as CASSLIAGGYGELFF. This rearrangement joins TRBV7-2 to TRBJ2-2; 10 bases fit TRBD2. Germline values: CDR1 SGHTA, CDR2 FQGNSA. This CDR3 region has 15 residues. The V segment lost 2 bases and the J segment 7 bases; nucleotides outside the gene matches: 4.

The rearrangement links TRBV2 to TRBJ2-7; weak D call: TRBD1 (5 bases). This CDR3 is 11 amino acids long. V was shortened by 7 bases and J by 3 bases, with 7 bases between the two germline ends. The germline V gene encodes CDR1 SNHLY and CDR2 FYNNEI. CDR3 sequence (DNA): TGTGCCAGCACCGGACACTACGAGCAGTACTTC. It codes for CASTGHYEQYF.

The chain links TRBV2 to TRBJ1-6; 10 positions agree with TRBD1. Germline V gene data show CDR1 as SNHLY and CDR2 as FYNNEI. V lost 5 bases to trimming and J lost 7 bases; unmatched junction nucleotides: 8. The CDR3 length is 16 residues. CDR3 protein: CASSPRQGALNSPLHF. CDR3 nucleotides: TGTGCCAGCAGTCCACGACAGGGGGCTTTGAATTCACCCCTCCACTTT.

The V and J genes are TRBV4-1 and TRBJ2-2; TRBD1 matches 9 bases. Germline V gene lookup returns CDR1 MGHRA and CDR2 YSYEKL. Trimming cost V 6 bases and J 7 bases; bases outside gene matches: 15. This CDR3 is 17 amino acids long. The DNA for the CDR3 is TGCGCCAGCAGTCCAATTACCGGGACAGGGATGAGCGGGGAGCTGTTTTTT. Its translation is CASSPITGTGMSGELFF.